A single sample is the source of the 27 T cell receptor beta chains below, sequenced in a study of T cell changes during pregnancy in multiple sclerosis (dated by TCRdb to between 2018 and 2020). The library was generated by the immunoSEQ multiplex PCR assay. TCRdb obtained this table from immuneACCESS and retained in-frame rearrangements with V and J assigned. These tables miss some clones; where compared with another copy, unresolved V genes account for less than half of the shortfall, and the remainder is unexplained. The sample data list over 40,000 clones, and over 90% of these were observed just once. The top ten clones comprise around 0.25% of the sample. This material consisted of CD4+ T cells from peripheral blood mononuclear cells, taken in the second trimester of pregnancy. All receptors derive from a female donor with multiple sclerosis, enrolled in a pregnancy study.

This chain connects TRBV10-3 to TRBJ1-1, with D uncertain. This CDR3 comprises 13 residues. The germline V gene encodes CDR1 ENHRY and CDR2 SYGVKD. The germline V and J ends were trimmed by 8 bases and 0 bases, with 10 bases remaining between them. CDR3 sequence reads: CAIEASLNTEAFF. CDR3 sequence (DNA): TGTGCCATCGAGGCTTCCTTGAACACTGAAGCTTTCTTT.

This sequence joins TRBV13 and TRBJ2-5; 13 bases are shared with TRBD2. The CDR3 spans 16 residues. CDR1 and CDR2 from the germline V gene are PRHDT and FYEKMQ (reference sequence). Trimming at V came to 3 bases and at J to 1 base, leaving 2 bases not matched to a gene. The CDR3 sequence: CASSLRLAGGQETQYF. The CDR3, as DNA: TGTGCCAGCAGCTTGAGACTAGCGGGGGGCCAAGAGACCCAGTACTTC.

The gene calls are TRBV7-9 and TRBJ1-1; TRBD1 agrees at 8 bases. The V gene end was trimmed by 4 bases and the J gene end by 7 bases; junction bases not matched to a gene: 5. Germline CDR1 is SEHNR and CDR2 is FQNEAQ (reference sequence). The CDR3 totals 13 residues. The chain's CDR3 is CASSSRTGFEAFF. In DNA, the CDR3 is TGTGCCAGCAGCTCCCGGACAGGGTTTGAAGCTTTCTTT.

This sequence joins TRBV7-9 and TRBJ1-4; possibly TRBD1 for D (6 bases). V gave up 6 bases and J gave up 4 bases, with 21 bases separating them. This CDR3 has 17 amino acids. Per the germline V gene, CDR1 is SEHNR and CDR2 is FQNEAQ (reference sequence). CDR3 protein: CASRKGGRAVHNEKLFF. In DNA, the CDR3 is TGTGCCAGCAGAAAAGGGGGTAGGGCAGTCCATAATGAAAAACTGTTTTTT.

The chain has TRBV9 and TRBJ1-5, with TRBD1 as a possible D gene (5 bases). Per germline, CDR1 SGDLS and CDR2 YYNGEE. With 0 bases removed from V and 5 bases from J, the gap between germline ends came to 12 bases. This CDR3 comprises 15 residues. CDR3 nucleotides: TGTGCCAGCAGCGTAGGCACAGGATTACATCAGCCCCAGCATTTT. Encoded protein: CASSVGTGLHQPQHF.

The chain carries TRBV19 and TRBJ2-7; 8 bases line up with TRBD2. Per the germline V gene, CDR1 is LNHDA and CDR2 is SQIVND (reference sequence). The CDR3 runs to 17 residues. Unmatched junction bases numbered 11, after V lost 1 base and J lost 3 bases. Here the CDR3 DNA reads TGTGCCAGTAGTATAGCGGGAGGGATTGACACCCTCTACGAGCAGTACTTC. Its protein product is CASSIAGGIDTLYEQYF.

This clone was observed a single time. The chain uses TRBV11-2 and TRBJ1-6; the match to TRBD1 covers 7 bases. The CDR3 is 15 residues long. V lost 6 bases and J lost 7; bases outside the gene matches: 9. Germline loops: CDR1 SGHAT, CDR2 FQNNGV. The CDR3 DNA reads TGTGCCAGCAGTCTGGGACAGACACTGAATTCACCCCTCCACTTT. The encoded protein is CASSLGQTLNSPLHF.

The chain couples TRBV10-3 to TRBJ2-7, with 8 positions matching TRBD1. The germline V gene encodes CDR1 ENHRY and CDR2 SYGVKD. The CDR3 extends over 14 amino acids. Trimming cost V 7 bases and J 4 bases; bases outside gene matches: 9. Here the CDR3 reads CAINPGTGQYEQYF. In nucleotides, the CDR3 is TGTGCCATCAACCCCGGGACAGGCCAATACGAGCAGTACTTC.

This chain uses TRBV5-4 with TRBJ2-1; 8 bases are a match to TRBD1. V shed 3 bases and J 10 bases; nucleotides not matched to a gene: 12. Germline V gene sequence: CDR1 SGHNT, CDR2 YYREEE (reference sequence). The CDR3 consists of 15 residues. The CDR3: CASSSDPGQEKEQFF. The CDR3 nucleotides are TGTGCCAGCAGCTCCGATCCGGGACAGGAAAAAGAGCAGTTCTTC.

V usage is TRBV4-1 and J usage is TRBJ2-2; 9 nucleotides match TRBD1. Germline CDR1 MGHRA, CDR2 YSYEKL. The CDR3 consists of 17 residues. Losses at the gene ends were 0 bases for V and 2 bases for J; bases not matched to a gene: 4. DNA for the CDR3: TGCGCCAGCAGCCAAGACCGGGACAGGGCTAACACCGGGGAGCTGTTTTTT. Translation gives CASSQDRDRANTGELFF.

The chain couples TRBV2 to TRBJ1-4; the D gene is possibly TRBD1 (6 bases). Trimming removed 6 bases at V and 4 bases at J, with 12 bases between. CDR1 SNHLY and CDR2 FYNNEI come from the germline V gene. The CDR3 length is 14 residues. CDR3 sequence (DNA): TGTGCCAGCAGGAGGGACATTCTTAATGAAAAACTGTTTTTT. Translating gives CASRRDILNEKLFF.

This clone was seen a single time. The V gene is TRBV5-1, the J gene TRBJ1-1, with 8 bases matching TRBD1. This CDR3 region has 15 residues. Germline CDR1 is SGHRS and CDR2 is YFSETQ. Trimming cost V 2 bases and J 2 bases; bases outside gene matches: 5. For the CDR3, the DNA is TGCGCCAGCAGCTTCCTGGCAGGGGGCAACACTGAAGCTTTCTTT. Protein: CASSFLAGGNTEAFF.

CDR3 residues: CSVDPITDTQYF. The CDR3 DNA follows: TGCAGCGTTGACCCCATTACAGATACGCAGTATTTT. The chain recombines TRBV29-1 with TRBJ2-3; unclear D gene. The V gene's germline CDR1 is SQVTM and CDR2 ANQGSEA. V lost 3 bases to trimming and J lost 3 bases, with 7 bases between them. There are 12 residues in the CDR3.

This sequence joins TRBV7-3 and TRBJ2-1; no definite D call. Looked up from germline, CDR1 is SGHTA and CDR2 is FQGTGA. V was cut by 1 base and J by 0 bases, with 7 bases left in between. CDR3 length: 15 residues. Written as DNA, the CDR3 is TGTGCCAGCAGCTTAATCTCCAGCTCCTACAATGAGCAGTTCTTC. Its protein is CASSLISSSYNEQFF.

The chain uses TRBV11-3 and TRBJ2-2, with 7 bases fitting TRBD1. CDR1 is SGHNT, CDR2 YENEEA, per germline. With 4 bases clipped from V and 3 bases from J, the junction kept 5 bases outside the gene matches. The CDR3 spans 15 residues. Here the CDR3 reads CASSSGTVHTGELFF. The DNA for the CDR3 is TGTGCCAGCAGCTCCGGGACAGTCCACACCGGGGAGCTGTTTTTT.

The CDR3 is CASSWGQGARGNTIYF. The CDR3 DNA reads TGTGCCAGCAGCTGGGGACAGGGGGCGCGTGGAAACACCATATATTTT. This chain connects TRBV5-4 to TRBJ1-3, with 12 bases aligning to TRBD1. Germline CDR1 and CDR2: SGHNT and YYREEE (reference sequence). This CDR3 is built from 16 residues. The trim removed 3 bases at V and 3 bases at J, leaving 4 bases unmatched.

The rearrangement uses TRBV28 and TRBJ1-2; 9 bases fit TRBD1. Germline V CDR1 and CDR2: MDHEN, SYDVKM. This CDR3 contains 14 residues. The ends lost 5 bases at V and 3 bases at J; junction bases unmatched: 4. CDR3 loop: CASSPRDRDYGYTF. The CDR3 bases are TGTGCCAGCAGTCCACGGGACAGGGACTATGGCTACACCTTC.

The chain couples TRBV19 to TRBJ1-5; D not resolved. The V end was cut by 5 bases, the J end by 9 bases, with 11 bases between. CDR1 and CDR2 (germline): LNHDA, SQIVND (reference sequence). This CDR3 comprises 12 residues. The CDR3 is CASSHQSGPQHF. The CDR3 DNA is TGTGCCAGTAGTCACCAATCAGGGCCCCAGCATTTT.

The chain has TRBV30 and TRBJ1-1, with no clear D. Trimming stripped 0 bases from V and 3 bases from J, with 8 bases between. Germline CDR1 reads GTSNPN; CDR2 reads SVGIG (reference sequence). The CDR3 extends over 13 amino acids. CDR3 in amino acids: CAWSVREDTEAFF. For the CDR3, the DNA is TGTGCCTGGAGTGTACGGGAGGACACTGAAGCTTTCTTT.

The table lists this clone with a count of one. The chain carries TRBV9 and TRBJ2-6; D is uncertain. Germline V gene data show CDR1 as SGDLS and CDR2 as YYNGEE. Trimming pared 2 bases from V and 0 bases from J, leaving 6 bases between. This CDR3 is built from 15 residues. The CDR3 coding sequence is TGTGCCAGCAGCGTTTCGTACTCTGGGGCCAACGTCCTGACTTTC. It codes for CASSVSYSGANVLTF.

The rearrangement uses TRBV5-6 and TRBJ2-5, with 9 bases identical to TRBD1. With V trimmed by 2 bases and J by 4 bases, 9 bases remained unmatched. Germline V CDR1 and CDR2: SGHDT, YYEEEE. The CDR3 covers 16 residues. The CDR3 DNA reads TGTGCCAGCAGCTTACCGACAGGGGGACGAATAGAGACCCAGTACTTC. Translated, it gives CASSLPTGGRIETQYF. Drawing the rest from reference TRBV5-6 and TRBJ2-5, the complete variable domain is DAGVTQSPTHLIKTRGQQVTLRCSPKSGHDTVSWYQQALGQGPQFIFQYYEEEERQRGNFPDRFSGHQFPNYSSELNVNALLLGDSALYLCASSLPTGGRIETQYFGPGTRLLVL.

DNA for the CDR3: TGCAGTGGAGGGAGGGGGACTGAAGCTTTCTTT. Translating gives CSGGRGTEAFF. V and J are TRBV20-1 and TRBJ1-1, with D maybe TRBD1 (6 bases). This CDR3 contains 11 residues. V dropped 7 bases and J dropped 5 bases, with 11 bases sitting between them. Germline CDR1 is DFQATT and CDR2 is SNEGSKA (reference sequence).

This chain connects TRBV2 to TRBJ2-6; the D is unclear. The CDR3 length is 15 residues. V lost 6 bases to trimming and J lost 2 bases, with 11 bases between them. CDR1 and CDR2 from the germline V gene are SNHLY and FYNNEI. The CDR3 DNA sequence: TGTGCCAGCAGCGAAAGACTCGCTGGGGCCAACGTCCTGACTTTC. Amino acids: CASSERLAGANVLTF. Looking up the rest from reference TRBV2 and TRBJ2-6 gives the full variable domain: EPEVTQTPSHQVTQMGQEVILRCVPISNHLYFYWYRQILGQKVEFLVSFYNNEISEKSEIFDDQFSVERPDGSNFTLKIRSTKLEDSAMYFCASSERLAGANVLTFGAGSRLTVL.

This chain's CDR3 is CASSLLTGEDSPLHF. The CDR3, as DNA: TGTGCCAGCAGTCTATTGACAGGGGAAGATTCACCCCTCCACTTT. The chain carries TRBV6-6 and TRBJ1-6, with 8 nucleotides matching TRBD1. The CDR3 runs 15 residues. V trimming: 5 bases; J trimming: 8 bases; junction bases outside the gene matches: 8. Germline CDR1 reads MNHNY; CDR2 reads SVGAGI (reference sequence).

This clone appeared a single time. The genes are TRBV7-9 and TRBJ2-3, with 10 bases lining up with TRBD2. The V and J ends lost 5 bases and 3 bases, in that order; junction bases with no gene match: 5. The CDR3 sequence is 15 residues long. Per the germline V gene, CDR1 is SEHNR and CDR2 is FQNEAQ (reference sequence). The CDR3 protein is CASSPASGRTDTQYF. Here the CDR3 DNA reads TGTGCCAGCAGCCCAGCTAGCGGGAGAACAGATACGCAGTATTTT.

V usage is TRBV7-2 and J usage is TRBJ2-1, with D hard to call. The CDR3 consists of 13 residues. V shed 1 base and J shed 12 bases, with 13 bases lying between them. The germline V gene encodes CDR1 SGHTA and CDR2 FQGNSA. DNA for the CDR3: TGTGCCAGCAGCTTAGACGTCCACACAGTGCAGTTCTTC. This sequence encodes CASSLDVHTVQFF. The full variable domain, completed using reference TRBV7-2 and TRBJ2-1, is GAGVSQSPSNKVTEKGKDVELRCDPISGHTALYWYRQSLGQGLEFLIYFQGNSAPDKSGLPSDRFSAERTGGSVSTLTIQRTQQEDSAVYLCASSLDVHTVQFFGPGTRLTVL.

J is TRBJ1-4 and V is TRBV6-5; D gene uncertain. The V end was cut by 0 bases, the J end by 5 bases, with 7 bases between. The CDR3 extends over 14 amino acids. Looked up from germline, CDR1 is MNHEY and CDR2 is SVGAGI. In DNA, the CDR3 is TGTGCCAGCAGTTACTCTGGGGAGAATGAAAAACTGTTTTTT. It yields the protein CASSYSGENEKLFF.